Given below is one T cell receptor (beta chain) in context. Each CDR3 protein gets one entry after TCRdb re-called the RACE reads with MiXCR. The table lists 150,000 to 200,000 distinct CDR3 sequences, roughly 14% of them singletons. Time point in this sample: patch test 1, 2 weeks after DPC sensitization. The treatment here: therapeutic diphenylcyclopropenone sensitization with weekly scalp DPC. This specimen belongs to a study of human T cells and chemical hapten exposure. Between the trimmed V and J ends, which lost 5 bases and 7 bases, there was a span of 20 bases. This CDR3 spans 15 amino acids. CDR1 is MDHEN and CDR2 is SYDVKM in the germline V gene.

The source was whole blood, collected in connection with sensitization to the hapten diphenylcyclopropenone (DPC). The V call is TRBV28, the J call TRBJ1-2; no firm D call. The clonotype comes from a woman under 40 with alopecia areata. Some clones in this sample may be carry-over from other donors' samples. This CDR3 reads CASSPPDFRLIGYTF. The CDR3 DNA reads TGTGCCAGCAGTCCCCCCGACTTCCGCCTGATTGGCTACACCTTC.